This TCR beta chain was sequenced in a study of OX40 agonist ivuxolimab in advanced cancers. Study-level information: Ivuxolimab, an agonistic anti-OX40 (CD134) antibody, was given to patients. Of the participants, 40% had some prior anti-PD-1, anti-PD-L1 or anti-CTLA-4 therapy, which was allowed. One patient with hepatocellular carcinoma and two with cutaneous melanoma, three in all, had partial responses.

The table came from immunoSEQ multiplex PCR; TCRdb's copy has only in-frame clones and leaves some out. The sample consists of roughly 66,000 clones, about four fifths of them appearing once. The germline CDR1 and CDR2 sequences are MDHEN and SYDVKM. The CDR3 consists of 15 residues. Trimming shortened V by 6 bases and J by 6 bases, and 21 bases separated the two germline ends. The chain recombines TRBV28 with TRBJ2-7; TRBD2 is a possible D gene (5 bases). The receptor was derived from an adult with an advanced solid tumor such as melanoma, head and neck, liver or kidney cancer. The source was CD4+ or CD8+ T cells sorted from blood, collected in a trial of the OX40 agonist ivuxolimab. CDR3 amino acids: CASRVSLGGYPEQYF. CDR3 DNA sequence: TGTGCCAGCAGAGTATCGCTTGGAGGTTACCCCGAGCAGTACTTC.